This TCR beta chain was recorded in a study of metastatic and nonmetastatic thyroid tumors. All patients were treatment-naive before thyroid surgery. TCRdb ran MiXCR on the PCR reads. Among about 47,000 clones listed, 24% were seen once. The study, taken as a whole, reports: For both blood and tumor, malignant thyroid tumors reportedly showed significantly higher TCR beta diversity than benign nodules did.

On this clone itself: Its matching antigen is unknown.

Sequencing input: blood. The sequence was obtained from a male donor with papillary thyroid cancer or a benign thyroid nodule (not recorded which). Some clones in this sample may be carry-over from other donors' samples.

CDR3 loop: CSASGTARLGYGYTF. The CDR3 coding sequence is TGCAGTGCTAGCGGGACAGCCCGACTAGGCTATGGCTACACCTTC. V usage is TRBV20-1 and J usage is TRBJ1-2, with 7 positions matching TRBD1. The CDR3 loop spans 15 amino acids. With 3 bases clipped from V and 4 bases from J, the junction kept 11 bases outside the gene matches. CDR1 and CDR2 from the germline V gene are DFQATT and SNEGSKA (reference sequence).